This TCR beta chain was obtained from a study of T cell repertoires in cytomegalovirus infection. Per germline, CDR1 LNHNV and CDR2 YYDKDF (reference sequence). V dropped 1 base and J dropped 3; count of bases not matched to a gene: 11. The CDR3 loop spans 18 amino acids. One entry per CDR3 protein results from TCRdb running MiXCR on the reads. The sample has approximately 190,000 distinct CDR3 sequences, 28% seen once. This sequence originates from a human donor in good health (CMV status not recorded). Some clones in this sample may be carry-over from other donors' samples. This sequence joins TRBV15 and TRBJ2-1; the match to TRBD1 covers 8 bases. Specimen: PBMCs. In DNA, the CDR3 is TGTGCCACCAGCAGAGGAGGAACAGGGGGTGTTCGCTACAATGAGCAGTTCTTC. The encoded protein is CATSRGGTGGVRYNEQFF.